A single sample is the source of the 10 T cell receptor beta chains below, sequenced in a study of OX40 agonist ivuxolimab in advanced cancers. Measured with immunoSEQ multiplex PCR; TCRdb has only the in-frame clones, and not every one. The table lists tens of thousands of clones, roughly nine tenths of them singletons. The sequencing here drew on CD4+ or CD8+ T cells sorted from blood, taken in a trial of the OX40 agonist ivuxolimab. These receptors were collected from an adult with an advanced solid tumor such as melanoma, head and neck, liver or kidney cancer.

The genes are TRBV10-2 and TRBJ1-1; 9 bases match TRBD1. The trim removed 8 bases at V and 2 bases at J, leaving 12 bases unmatched. There are 16 residues in the CDR3. Germline V gene data show CDR1 as WSHSY and CDR2 as SAAADI. The CDR3 DNA follows: TGCGCCAGCGGGGACAGGGAATCTTTAGACAACACTGAAGCTTTCTTT. It codes for CASGDRESLDNTEAFF.

This clone was detected once. The rearrangement links TRBV6-5 to TRBJ1-2; possibly TRBD1 for D (5 bases). The ends were cut back, 7 bases at V and 8 bases at J, with 23 bases in the middle. This CDR3 contains 15 residues. Per the germline V gene, CDR1 is MNHEY and CDR2 is SVGAGI. CDR3 in DNA: TGTGCCAGCATTTTTGGGACGGACTATACGGGGGGCTACACCTTC. It encodes CASIFGTDYTGGYTF.

This chain links TRBV27 with TRBJ2-7; 9 nucleotides agree with TRBD2. V trimming: 5 bases; J trimming: 3 bases; junction bases outside the gene matches: 8. This CDR3 has 15 amino acids. Germline V gene sequence: CDR1 MNHEY, CDR2 SMNVEV (reference sequence). Here the CDR3 reads CASSATSGSVYEQYF. The CDR3 bases are TGTGCCAGCAGTGCTACTAGCGGGTCCGTCTACGAGCAGTACTTC.

This chain uses TRBV2 with TRBJ2-5; TRBD1 might be the D (6 bases). Trimming left V 5 bases short and J 5 bases short, with 18 bases between. The germline gives CDR1 SNHLY, CDR2 FYNNEI. The CDR3 is 15 residues long. This CDR3 is CASSPGLQGDETQYF. The CDR3 DNA reads TGTGCCAGCAGTCCTGGGTTACAGGGTGACGAGACCCAGTACTTC.

The chain has TRBV7-9 and TRBJ2-7; 7 bases are a match to TRBD2. The CDR3 spans 17 residues. CDR1 and CDR2 (germline): SEHNR, FQNEAQ (reference sequence). V was pared by 4 bases and J by 4 bases, with 16 bases of the junction left unmatched. The CDR3 sequence is CASSSPGAPAGEYEQYF. CDR3 DNA: TGTGCCAGCAGCTCTCCTGGGGCGCCGGCGGGAGAGTACGAGCAGTACTTC.

J is TRBJ2-3 and V is TRBV28, with TRBD1 identical over 7 bases. Germline V gene sequence: CDR1 MDHEN, CDR2 SYDVKM. The ends lost 1 base at V and 0 bases at J; junction bases unmatched: 4. The CDR3 runs to 16 residues. CDR3 protein: CASSLLGQESTDTQYF. The CDR3 bases are TGTGCCAGCAGTTTATTAGGACAGGAAAGCACAGATACGCAGTATTTT.

This chain uses TRBV27 with TRBJ2-3; D might be TRBD2 (6 bases). Trimming pared 4 bases from V and 1 base from J, leaving 15 bases between. CDR3 length equals 16 residues. Germline lookup yields CDR1 MNHEY and CDR2 SMNVEV (reference sequence). CDR3 loop: CASSSGTPDGTDTQYF. DNA of the CDR3: TGTGCCAGCAGTTCAGGGACTCCTGATGGCACAGATACGCAGTATTTT.

V usage is TRBV19 and J usage is TRBJ2-1; 10 bases fit TRBD1. The germline V gene has CDR1 LNHDA and CDR2 SQIVND (reference sequence). The CDR3 consists of 16 residues. The V segment lost 3 bases and the J segment 7 bases; nucleotides outside the gene matches: 9. The CDR3 DNA follows: TGTGCCAGTAGTATCCCATACGGGACAGGGGTTAATGAGCAGTTCTTC. This encodes CASSIPYGTGVNEQFF.

V and J are TRBV5-4 and TRBJ2-2; tentatively, D is TRBD1 or TRBD2 (5 bases each). Germline V gene data show CDR1 as SGHNT and CDR2 as YYREEE (reference sequence). With 4 bases removed from V and 6 bases from J, the gap between germline ends came to 22 bases. The CDR3 covers 17 residues. The CDR3 reads CASSRDAIELVAGELFF. CDR3 sequence (DNA): TGTGCCAGCAGCCGGGACGCGATTGAGTTGGTAGCCGGGGAGCTGTTTTTT.

Comments on this clone: At the DNA level, this CDR3 is encoded by other sequences in the same sample as well. This chain uses TRBV27 with TRBJ2-3; no firm D call. The ends were cut back, 4 bases at V and 1 base at J, with 6 bases in the middle. The germline CDR1 and CDR2 sequences are MNHEY and SMNVEV (reference sequence). The CDR3 consists of 13 residues. The DNA of the CDR3 is TGTGCCAGCAGTTCCCCCCGCACAGATACGCAGTATTTT. Translated: CASSSPRTDTQYF.